In its sample, the clone carrying this TCR beta chain was seen a few times. Its antigen remains unknown. CDR3 size: 14 residues. Per germline, CDR1 SNHLY and CDR2 FYNNEI. V lost 6 bases, J lost 3 bases, and 11 bases lay in between. Constant-segment primers served in 5'RACE that generated TCR alpha and TCR beta cDNA libraries bearing sample barcodes and UMIs. One entry per CDR3 protein, called by TCRdb with MiXCR from the 5' RACE reads. The data show 200,000 to 250,000 distinct CDR3 sequences, with 7.5% to 10% seen just once and roughly 3.5% held by the top ten. The record originates from a study of T-cell memory formation after mild COVID-19. Background on the study: Among the donors, TCR clusters were largely specific to each donor. General study results and limits: There were some responding clones in pre-infection memory, which suggested that cross-reactive memory had joined.

The sequence came from a man aged 18-30 years who had mild COVID-19 (a few samples of this study predate the infection). Cell type and time point are not known. The chain is built from TRBV2 and TRBJ2-2; a possible D gene is TRBD1 (5 bases). The material sequenced was PBMCs or a T cell subset sorted from them (not recorded which). The CDR3 sequence is CASRRRADTGELFF. DNA of the CDR3: TGTGCCAGCAGGCGCAGGGCGGACACCGGGGAGCTGTTTTTT.